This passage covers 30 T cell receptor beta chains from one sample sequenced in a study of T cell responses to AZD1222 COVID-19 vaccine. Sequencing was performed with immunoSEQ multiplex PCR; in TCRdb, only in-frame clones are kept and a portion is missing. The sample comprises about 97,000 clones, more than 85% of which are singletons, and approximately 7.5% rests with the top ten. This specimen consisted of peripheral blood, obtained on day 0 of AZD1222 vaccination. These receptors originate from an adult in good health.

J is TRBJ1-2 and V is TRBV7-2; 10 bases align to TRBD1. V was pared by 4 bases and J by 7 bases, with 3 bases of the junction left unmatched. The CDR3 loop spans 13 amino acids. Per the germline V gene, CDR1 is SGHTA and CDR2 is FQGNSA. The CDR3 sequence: CASSSRTGGGYTF. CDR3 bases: TGTGCCAGCAGCTCACGGACAGGGGGTGGCTACACCTTC. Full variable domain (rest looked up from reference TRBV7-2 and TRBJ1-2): GAGVSQSPSNKVTEKGKDVELRCDPISGHTALYWYRQSLGQGLEFLIYFQGNSAPDKSGLPSDRFSAERTGGSVSTLTIQRTQQEDSAVYLCASSSRTGGGYTFGSGTRLTVV.

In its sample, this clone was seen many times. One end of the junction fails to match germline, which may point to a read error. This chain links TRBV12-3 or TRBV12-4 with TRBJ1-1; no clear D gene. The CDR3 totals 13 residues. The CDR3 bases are TGTGCCAGCAGTTTACAGTCGAACCCTGAAGCTTTCTTT. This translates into CASSLQSNPEAFF.

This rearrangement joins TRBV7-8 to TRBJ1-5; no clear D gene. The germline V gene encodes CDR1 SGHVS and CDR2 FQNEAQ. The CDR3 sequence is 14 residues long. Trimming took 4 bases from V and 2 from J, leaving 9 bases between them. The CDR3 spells CASSSSAGNQPQHF. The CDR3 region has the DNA TGTGCCAGCAGCTCATCGGCCGGCAATCAGCCCCAGCATTTT.

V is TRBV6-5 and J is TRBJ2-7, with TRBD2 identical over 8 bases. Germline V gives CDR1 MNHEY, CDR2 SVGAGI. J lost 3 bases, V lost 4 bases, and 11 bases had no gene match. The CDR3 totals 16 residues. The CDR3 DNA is TGTGCCAGCAGTTCCCTCTCCGGCGGGAGGTTCTACGAGCAGTACTTC. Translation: CASSSLSGGRFYEQYF.

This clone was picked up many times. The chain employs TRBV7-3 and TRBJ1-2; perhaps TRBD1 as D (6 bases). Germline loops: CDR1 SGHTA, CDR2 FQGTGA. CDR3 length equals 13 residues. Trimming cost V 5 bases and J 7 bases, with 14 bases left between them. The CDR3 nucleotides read TGTGCCAGCAGCAGACCACAGGGTTTTGGCTACACCTTC. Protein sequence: CASSRPQGFGYTF.

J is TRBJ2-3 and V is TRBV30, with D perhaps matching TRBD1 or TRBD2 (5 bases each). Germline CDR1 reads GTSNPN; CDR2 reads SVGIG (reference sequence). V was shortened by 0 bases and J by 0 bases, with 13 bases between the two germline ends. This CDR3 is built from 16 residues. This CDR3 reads CAWSVRDVTSTDTQYF. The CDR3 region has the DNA TGTGCCTGGAGTGTACGGGACGTTACTAGCACAGATACGCAGTATTTT.

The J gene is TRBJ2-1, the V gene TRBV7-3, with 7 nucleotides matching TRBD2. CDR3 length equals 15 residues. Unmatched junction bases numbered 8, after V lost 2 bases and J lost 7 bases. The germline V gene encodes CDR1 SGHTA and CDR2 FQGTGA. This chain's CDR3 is CASSLYAGELNEQFF. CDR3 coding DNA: TGTGCCAGCAGCTTATATGCGGGAGAGTTAAATGAGCAGTTCTTC.

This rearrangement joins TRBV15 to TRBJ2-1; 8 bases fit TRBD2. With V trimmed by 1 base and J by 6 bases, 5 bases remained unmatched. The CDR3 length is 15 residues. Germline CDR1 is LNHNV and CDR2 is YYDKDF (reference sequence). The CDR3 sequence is CATSRVGLAGNEQFF. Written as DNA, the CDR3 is TGTGCCACCAGCAGAGTTGGACTAGCAGGCAATGAGCAGTTCTTC. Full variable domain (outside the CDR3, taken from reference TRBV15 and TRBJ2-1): DAMVIQNPRYQVTQFGKPVTLSCSQTLNHNVMYWYQQKSSQAPKLLFHYYDKDFNNEADTPDNFQSRRPNTSFCFLDIRSPGLGDTAMYLCATSRVGLAGNEQFFGPGTRLTVL.

The CDR3 region is CASSLTGQTYGYTF. In nucleotides, the CDR3 is TGTGCCAGCAGCCTAACTGGACAGACCTATGGCTACACCTTC. V and J are TRBV7-9 and TRBJ1-2; D perhaps matches TRBD1 (6 bases). This CDR3 spans 14 amino acids. Trimming shortened V by 5 bases and J by 4 bases, and 14 bases separated the two germline ends. CDR1 SEHNR and CDR2 FQNEAQ come from the germline V gene (reference sequence).

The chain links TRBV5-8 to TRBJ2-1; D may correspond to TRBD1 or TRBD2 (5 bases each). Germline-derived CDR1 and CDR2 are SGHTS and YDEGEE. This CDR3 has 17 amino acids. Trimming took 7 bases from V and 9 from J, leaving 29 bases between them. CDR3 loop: CASYPVFGGGLVGEQFF. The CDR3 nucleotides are TGTGCCAGCTATCCTGTGTTTGGTGGGGGTTTGGTAGGTGAGCAGTTCTTC.

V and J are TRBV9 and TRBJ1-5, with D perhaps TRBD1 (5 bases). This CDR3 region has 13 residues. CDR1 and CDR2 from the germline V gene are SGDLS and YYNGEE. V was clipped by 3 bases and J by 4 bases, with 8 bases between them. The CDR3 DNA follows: TGTGCCAGCAGCGCGGGGCTGAATCAGCCCCAGCATTTT. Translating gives CASSAGLNQPQHF.

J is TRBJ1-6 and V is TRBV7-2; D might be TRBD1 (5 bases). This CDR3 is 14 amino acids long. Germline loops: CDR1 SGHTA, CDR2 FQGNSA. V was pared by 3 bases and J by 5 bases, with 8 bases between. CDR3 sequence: CASSLTANNSPLHF. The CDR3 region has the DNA TGTGCCAGCAGCTTGACAGCCAATAATTCACCCCTCCACTTT.

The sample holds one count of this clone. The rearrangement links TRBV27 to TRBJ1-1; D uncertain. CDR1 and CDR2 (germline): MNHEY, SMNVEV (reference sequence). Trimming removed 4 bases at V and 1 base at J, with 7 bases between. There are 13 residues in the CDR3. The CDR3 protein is CASSSGWNTEAFF. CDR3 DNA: TGTGCCAGCAGTTCCGGTTGGAACACTGAAGCTTTCTTT.

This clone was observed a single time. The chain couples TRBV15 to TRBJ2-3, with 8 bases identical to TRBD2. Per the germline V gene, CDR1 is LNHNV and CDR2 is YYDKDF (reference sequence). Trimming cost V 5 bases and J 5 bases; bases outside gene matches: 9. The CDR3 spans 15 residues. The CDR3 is CATSRSRGAEDTQYF. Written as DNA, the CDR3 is TGTGCCACCAGCCGATCGCGGGGGGCAGAAGATACGCAGTATTTT.

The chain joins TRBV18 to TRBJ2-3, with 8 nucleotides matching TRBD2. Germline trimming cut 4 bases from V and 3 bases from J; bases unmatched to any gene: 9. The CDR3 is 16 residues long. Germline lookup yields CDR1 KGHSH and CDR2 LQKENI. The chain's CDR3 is CASSLDRGGGTDTQYF. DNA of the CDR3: TGTGCCAGCTCACTCGACCGGGGGGGCGGAACAGATACGCAGTATTTT. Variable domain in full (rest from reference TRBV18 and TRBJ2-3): NAGVMQNPRHLVRRRGQEARLRCSPMKGHSHVYWYRQLPEEGLKFMVYLQKENIIDESGMPKERFSAEFPKEGPSILRIQQVVRGDSAAYFCASSLDRGGGTDTQYFGPGTRLTVL.

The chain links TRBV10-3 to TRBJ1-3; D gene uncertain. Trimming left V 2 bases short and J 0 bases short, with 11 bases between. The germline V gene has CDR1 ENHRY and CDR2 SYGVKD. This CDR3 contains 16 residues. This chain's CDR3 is CAISELGQNSGNTIYF. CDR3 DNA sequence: TGTGCCATCAGTGAGCTTGGGCAGAACTCTGGAAACACCATATATTTT.

CDR3 sequence (DNA): TGTGCCAGCAGCTTCGGGGCTTTGGTTGAGCAGTTCTTC. It is translated as CASSFGALVEQFF. The chain employs TRBV11-1 and TRBJ2-1, with D possibly being TRBD1 or TRBD2 (5 bases each). The CDR3 consists of 13 residues. Germline V gene sequence: CDR1 SGHAT, CDR2 FQDESV (reference sequence). The V and J ends lost 3 bases and 9 bases respectively, with 12 bases between them.

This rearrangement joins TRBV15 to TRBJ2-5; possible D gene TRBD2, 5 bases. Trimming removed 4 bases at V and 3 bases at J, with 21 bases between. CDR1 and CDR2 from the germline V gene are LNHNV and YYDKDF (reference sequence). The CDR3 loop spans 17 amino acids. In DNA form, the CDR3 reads TGTGCCACCAGCACCACTATCCAAGGGCGGGCCGAAGAGACCCAGTACTTC. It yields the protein CATSTTIQGRAEETQYF.

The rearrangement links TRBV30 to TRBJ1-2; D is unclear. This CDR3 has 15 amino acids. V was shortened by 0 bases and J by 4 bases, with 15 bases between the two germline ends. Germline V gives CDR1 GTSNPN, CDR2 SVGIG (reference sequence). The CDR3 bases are TGTGCCTGGAGTGTAGGCGGGTCCCGGTCCTATGGCTACACCTTC. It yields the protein CAWSVGGSRSYGYTF.

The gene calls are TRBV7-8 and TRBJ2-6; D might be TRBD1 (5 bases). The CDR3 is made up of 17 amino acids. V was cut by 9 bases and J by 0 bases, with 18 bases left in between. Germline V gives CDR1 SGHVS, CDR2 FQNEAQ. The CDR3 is CASWAGFSLSGANVLTF. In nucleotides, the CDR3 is TGTGCCAGTTGGGCAGGGTTCTCCCTCTCTGGGGCCAACGTCCTGACTTTC.

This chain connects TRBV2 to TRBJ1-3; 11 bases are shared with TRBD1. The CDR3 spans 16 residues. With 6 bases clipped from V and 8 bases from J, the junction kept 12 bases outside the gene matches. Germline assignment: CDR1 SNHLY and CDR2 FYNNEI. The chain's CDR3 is CASRTQDRGLGDTIYF. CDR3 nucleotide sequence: TGTGCCAGCAGGACACAGGACAGGGGGCTTGGGGACACCATATATTTT.

The chain's CDR3 is CSARTGMKAGVSTGELFF. The CDR3 nucleotides read TGCAGCGCTCGGACAGGGATGAAAGCGGGAGTGAGCACCGGGGAGCTGTTTTTT. The V call is TRBV29-1, the J call TRBJ2-2, with D perhaps being TRBD1 or TRBD2 (8 bases each). The CDR3 consists of 18 residues. V dropped 7 bases and J dropped 4 bases, with 28 bases sitting between them. Germline-derived CDR1 and CDR2 are SQVTM and ANQGSEA.

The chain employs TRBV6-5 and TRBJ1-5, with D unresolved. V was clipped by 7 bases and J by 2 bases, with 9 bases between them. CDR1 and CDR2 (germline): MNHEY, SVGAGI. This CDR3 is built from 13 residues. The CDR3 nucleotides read TGTGCCAGCACGGAGGAGGGCAATCAGCCCCAGCATTTT. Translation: CASTEEGNQPQHF.

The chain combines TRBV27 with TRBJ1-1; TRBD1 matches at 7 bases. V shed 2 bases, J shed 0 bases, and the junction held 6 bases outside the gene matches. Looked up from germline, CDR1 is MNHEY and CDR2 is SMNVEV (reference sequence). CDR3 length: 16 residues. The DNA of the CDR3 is TGTGCCAGCAGTTTAGGGGGGGGACAGCTGAACACTGAAGCTTTCTTT. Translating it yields CASSLGGGQLNTEAFF.

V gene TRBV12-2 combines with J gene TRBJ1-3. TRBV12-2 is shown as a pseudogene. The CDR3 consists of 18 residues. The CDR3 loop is CASRSRSPGPPPEDTIYF. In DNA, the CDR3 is TGTGCAAGTCGCTCTCGATCCCCGGGACCCCCTCCGGAGGACACCATATATTTT.

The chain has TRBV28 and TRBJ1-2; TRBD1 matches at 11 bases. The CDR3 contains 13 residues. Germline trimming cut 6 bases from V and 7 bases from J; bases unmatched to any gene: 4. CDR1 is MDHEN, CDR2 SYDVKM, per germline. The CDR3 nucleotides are TGTGCCAGCAGACAGGGACAGGGGGGTGGCTACACCTTC. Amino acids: CASRQGQGGGYTF.

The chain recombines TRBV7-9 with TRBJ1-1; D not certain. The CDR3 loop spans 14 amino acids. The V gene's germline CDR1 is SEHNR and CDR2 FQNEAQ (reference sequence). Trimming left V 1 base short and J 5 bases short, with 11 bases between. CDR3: CASSLEGQSTEAFF. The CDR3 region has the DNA TGTGCCAGCAGCTTAGAGGGCCAGAGTACTGAAGCTTTCTTT.

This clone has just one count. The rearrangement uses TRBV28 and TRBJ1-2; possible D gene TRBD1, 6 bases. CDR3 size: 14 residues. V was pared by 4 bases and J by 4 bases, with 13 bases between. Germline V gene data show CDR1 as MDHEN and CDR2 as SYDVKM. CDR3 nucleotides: TGTGCCAGCAGTTCCCCCACAGGGTTCTATGGCTACACCTTC. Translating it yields CASSSPTGFYGYTF.

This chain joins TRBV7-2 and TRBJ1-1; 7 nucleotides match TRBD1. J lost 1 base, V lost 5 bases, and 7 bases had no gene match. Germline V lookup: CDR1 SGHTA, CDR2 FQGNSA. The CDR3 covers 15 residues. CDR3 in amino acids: CASSLGRDRNTEAFF. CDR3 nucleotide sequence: TGTGCCAGCAGCCTGGGCCGGGACAGGAACACTGAAGCTTTCTTT.

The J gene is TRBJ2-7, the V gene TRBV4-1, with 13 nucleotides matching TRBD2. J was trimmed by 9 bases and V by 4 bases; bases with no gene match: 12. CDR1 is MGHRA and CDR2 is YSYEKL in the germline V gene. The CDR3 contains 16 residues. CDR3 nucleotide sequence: TGCGCCAGCAGCCGAACCGGGACTAGCGGGGACTCGAGGCAGTACTTC. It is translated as CASSRTGTSGDSRQYF.